This T cell receptor beta chain derives from a study of human T cells and chemical hapten exposure. Individual cDNA molecules (in the library) carried attached unique molecular identifiers. As originally analysed: Per-sample TCR counts ranged from roughly 23,224 to 750,000, median about 100,000. Each CDR3 protein gets one entry after TCRdb re-called the reads with MiXCR. It is TCRdb's table, rather than the study itself, that gives the V and J calls and clone size. The data show 95,000 to 150,000 distinct CDR3 sequences, with over 6.5% seen just once and about 1.4% held by the top ten. This clonotype has only a few counts. The total RNA was obtained from whole blood that was not fractionated. The CDR3 is 14 amino acids. V shed 5 bases and J shed 3 bases, with 17 bases lying between them. Germline V gene sequence: CDR1 DFQATT, CDR2 SNEGSKA (reference sequence).

The genes are TRBV20-1 and TRBJ2-7, with D perhaps TRBD2 (6 bases). This clonotype was sampled from a human donor in good health. Some clones in this sample may be carry-over from other donors' samples. The specimen sequenced was whole blood. The CDR3 here is CSADRREGFYEQYF. Here the CDR3 DNA reads TGCAGTGCTGATAGGAGGGAAGGATTCTACGAGCAGTACTTC.